Presented here are 22 T cell receptor beta chains from one specimen sequenced in a study of control samples from healthy donors and cancer patients. TCRdb's copy holds only in-frame clones and misses some; the assay was immunoSEQ multiplex PCR. The sample has some 120,000 clones, roughly 90% seen once. The sequencing input was blood. The source of these receptors is a man aged 45-65 years in good health.

This clone has a single count. The CDR3 spells CASSWREETEAFF. As DNA, the CDR3 is TGTGCCAGCAGCTGGAGGGAAGAGACTGAAGCTTTCTTT. The rearrangement links TRBV9 to TRBJ1-1; D not certain. Germline lookup yields CDR1 SGDLS and CDR2 YYNGEE. V was pared by 4 bases and J by 5 bases, with 12 bases between. The CDR3 sequence is 13 residues long.

The chain is built from TRBV3-1 (or the pseudogene TRBV3-2) and TRBJ1-5, with D unclear. CDR3 length: 13 residues. The V gene lost 1 base and the J gene lost 4 bases, with 5 bases spanning the gap. CDR1 is LGHDT and CDR2 is YNNKEL in the germline V gene (reference sequence). The CDR3 DNA reads TGTGCCAGCAGCCAAGGAGGGAATCAGCCCCAGCATTTT. Its translation is CASSQGGNQPQHF.

The chain uses TRBV5-6 and TRBJ1-2; a possible D gene is TRBD1 (6 bases). Per germline, CDR1 SGHDT and CDR2 YYEEEE. This CDR3 has 15 residues. Between the trimmed V and J ends, which lost 0 bases and 4 bases, there was a span of 13 bases. The CDR3, as DNA: TGTGCCAGCAGCTTGGGTGGGCAGACAGGCTATGGCTACACCTTC. Its translation is CASSLGGQTGYGYTF.

V and J are TRBV11-3 and TRBJ2-1; D remains unclear. This CDR3 comprises 15 residues. Trimming removed 0 bases at V and 2 bases at J, with 8 bases between. The germline V gene has CDR1 SGHNT and CDR2 YENEEA. DNA of the CDR3: TGTGCCAGCAGCTTAGATCAGGCAGCCTACAATGAGCAGTTCTTC. Its translation is CASSLDQAAYNEQFF.

The chain carries TRBV7-6 and TRBJ2-2; 7 bases match TRBD1. From germline, CDR1 is SGHVS and CDR2 FNYEAQ. V dropped 0 bases and J dropped 4; count of bases not matched to a gene: 5. The CDR3 has 16 amino acids. The CDR3: CASSLARGGGTGELFF. The CDR3 DNA reads as TGTGCCAGCAGCTTAGCGCGAGGGGGCGGCACCGGGGAGCTGTTTTTT.

The chain has TRBV5-5 and TRBJ2-1; the D is unclear. Trimming removed 1 base at V and 7 bases at J, with 12 bases between. Looked up from germline, CDR1 is SGHKS and CDR2 is YYEKEE (reference sequence). CDR3 size: 14 residues. CDR3 sequence: CASSLKNIENEQFF. In DNA form, the CDR3 reads TGTGCCAGCAGCTTGAAGAACATAGAAAATGAGCAGTTCTTC.

The CDR3 loop reads CASSPQGGSYNEQFF. Written as DNA, the CDR3 is TGTGCCAGCAGCCCACAAGGGGGCTCCTACAATGAGCAGTTCTTC. The J gene is TRBJ2-1, the V gene TRBV6-5, with D perhaps TRBD1 (6 bases). V dropped 6 bases and J dropped 0 bases, with 12 bases sitting between them. Germline CDR1 reads MNHEY; CDR2 reads SVGAGI. The CDR3 sequence is 15 residues long.

The V call is TRBV3-1 (or the pseudogene TRBV3-2), the J call TRBJ2-4; perhaps TRBD2 as D (6 bases). The CDR3 extends over 13 amino acids. The germline CDR1 and CDR2 sequences are LGHDT and YNNKEL (reference sequence). Between the trimmed V and J ends, which lost 1 base and 5 bases, there was a span of 6 bases. The CDR3 sequence: CASSQAGENIQYF. In DNA, the CDR3 is TGTGCCAGCAGCCAAGCGGGAGAAAACATTCAGTACTTC.

This rearrangement joins TRBV5-1 to TRBJ1-2; D not certain. The CDR3 sequence is 14 residues long. The V gene's germline CDR1 is SGHRS and CDR2 YFSETQ. V dropped 4 bases and J dropped 3 bases, with 13 bases sitting between them. As DNA, the CDR3 is TGCGCCAGCAGCCCCCCCCGGGTCGACTATGGCTACACCTTC. Its protein product is CASSPPRVDYGYTF.

In nucleotides, the CDR3 is TGTGCCAGCAGCGTAGAACAGGGGGACTGGGGCTACACCTTC. Its translation: CASSVEQGDWGYTF. The genes are TRBV9 and TRBJ1-2; 8 bases are shared with TRBD1. Germline V gene sequence: CDR1 SGDLS, CDR2 YYNGEE. The CDR3 extends over 14 amino acids. The trim removed 0 bases at V and 8 bases at J, leaving 6 bases unmatched.

The chain recombines TRBV5-1 with TRBJ1-2, with 7 bases aligning to TRBD1. The germline V gene encodes CDR1 SGHRS and CDR2 YFSETQ. The CDR3 sequence is 14 residues long. V shed 4 bases, J shed 2 bases, and the junction held 5 bases outside the gene matches. The CDR3 region is CASSPRTGNYGYTF. DNA of the CDR3: TGCGCCAGCAGCCCTAGGACAGGCAACTATGGCTACACCTTC.

The CDR3 here is CASSSMGWNTEAFF. The CDR3 DNA follows: TGTGCCAGCAGCTCCATGGGGTGGAACACTGAAGCTTTCTTT. V gene TRBV5-6 combines with J gene TRBJ1-1; D remains ambiguous. Germline CDR1 reads SGHDT; CDR2 reads YYEEEE. The CDR3 runs 14 residues. V gave up 3 bases and J gave up 1 base, with 10 bases separating them.

The chain combines TRBV27 with TRBJ1-2, with D maybe TRBD1 (6 bases). Looked up from germline, CDR1 is MNHEY and CDR2 is SMNVEV (reference sequence). This CDR3 comprises 17 residues. Trimming removed 5 bases from V and 1 base from J, with 20 bases in between. CDR3 nucleotides: TGTGCCAGCAGTCCCTCCGGCGGCAGGGGCTATAACTATGGCTACACCTTC. This codes for CASSPSGGRGYNYGYTF.

The chain couples TRBV11-3 to TRBJ1-6; D is perhaps TRBD1 (5 bases). The germline CDR1 and CDR2 sequences are SGHNT and YENEEA. The CDR3 contains 14 residues. V dropped 2 bases and J dropped 10 bases, with 12 bases sitting between them. CDR3 DNA sequence: TGTGCCAGCAGCTTATCAGGGAAAAACTCACCCCTCCACTTT. This codes for CASSLSGKNSPLHF. The variable domain in full, with the rest retrieved from reference TRBV11-3 and TRBJ1-6, is EAGVVQSPRYKIIEKKQPVAFWCNPISGHNTLYWYLQNLGQGPELLIRYENEEAVDDSQLPKDRFSAERLKGVDSTLKIQPAELGDSAVYLCASSLSGKNSPLHFGNGTRLTVT.

The J gene is TRBJ1-2, the V gene TRBV4-1, with D hard to call. This CDR3 contains 13 residues. Looked up from germline, CDR1 is MGHRA and CDR2 is YSYEKL. V dropped 4 bases and J dropped 4 bases, with 10 bases sitting between them. CDR3 nucleotide sequence: TGCGCCAGCAGCCCCCTCATTAGCTATGGCTACACCTTC. Its translation: CASSPLISYGYTF.

The rearrangement uses TRBV7-9 and TRBJ2-7; D uncertain. Germline V gene data show CDR1 as SEHNR and CDR2 as FQNEAQ (reference sequence). CDR3 length equals 13 residues. Trimming removed 7 bases at V and 0 bases at J, with 10 bases between. CDR3 nucleotides: TGTGCCAGCACTCAATCTAACTCCTACGAGCAGTACTTC. Encoded protein: CASTQSNSYEQYF.

The rearrangement links TRBV10-1 to TRBJ1-5, with TRBD1 identical over 7 bases. Germline V gene lookup returns CDR1 WNHNN and CDR2 SYGVQD (reference sequence). Trimming at V came to 9 bases and at J to 2 bases, leaving 7 bases not matched to a gene. This CDR3 comprises 14 residues. The DNA for the CDR3 is TGCGCCAGGGAGACAACAGGGGGCAATCAGCCCCAGCATTTT. Amino acids: CARETTGGNQPQHF.

This rearrangement joins TRBV6-6 to TRBJ2-3; 7 nucleotides line up with TRBD2. The V and J ends lost 7 bases and 1 base, in that order; junction bases with no gene match: 11. This CDR3 has 16 amino acids. Germline values: CDR1 MNHNY, CDR2 SVGAGI (reference sequence). The CDR3 DNA follows: TGTGCCAGCAAACAAACCAAGGCGGGGGGCACAGATACGCAGTATTTT. Its translation is CASKQTKAGGTDTQYF.

The chain has TRBV6-6 and TRBJ1-1; D is unresolved. This CDR3 contains 15 residues. In germline, CDR1 is MNHNY, CDR2 SVGAGI (reference sequence). Trimming cost V 4 bases and J 5 bases, with 17 bases left between them. In DNA, the CDR3 is TGTGCCAGCAGTTCTCCAAACCCCGGGCTAACTGAAGCTTTCTTT. As protein: CASSSPNPGLTEAFF.

The genes are TRBV18 and TRBJ1-1; D gene unclear. V lost 3 bases and J 4 bases, leaving 9 bases between the germline ends. This CDR3 region has 13 residues. The germline V gene encodes CDR1 KGHSH and CDR2 LQKENI. The CDR3 DNA follows: TGTGCCAGCTCACCCTGGGTGGGCACTGAAGCTTTCTTT. Amino acids: CASSPWVGTEAFF.

The gene calls are TRBV18 and TRBJ1-1; possible D gene TRBD1, 6 bases. The V gene lost 1 base and the J gene lost 1 base, with 10 bases spanning the gap. Germline-derived CDR1 and CDR2 are KGHSH and LQKENI. This CDR3 has 15 amino acids. The CDR3 spells CASSPRGGQNTEAFF. DNA of the CDR3: TGTGCCAGCTCACCACGGGGGGGACAGAACACTGAAGCTTTCTTT.

The rearrangement links TRBV5-5 to TRBJ1-1; D is possibly TRBD1 (6 bases). This CDR3 is built from 13 residues. The V end lost 3 bases, the J end lost 1 base, and 7 bases lay between the germline ends. Germline V lookup: CDR1 SGHKS, CDR2 YYEKEE (reference sequence). CDR3 sequence: CASSSQGNTEAFF. CDR3 bases: TGTGCCAGCAGCTCACAGGGGAACACTGAAGCTTTCTTT.